This record covers a single T cell receptor (beta chain). The antigen remains unidentified. The length of the CDR3 is 11 residues. Germline-derived CDR1 and CDR2 are MNHEY and SVGAGI. With 10 bases clipped from V and 3 bases from J, the junction kept 3 bases outside the gene matches. The data belong to a study of T cell responses to AZD1222 COVID-19 vaccine. Across the study: Researchers grouped second doses given at about 4 or about 12 weeks into one pool.

Study outcomes and limitations: White British people made up most donors, females outnumbered males, and clonal diversity was possibly underestimated. Distributed over spike, vaccine-associated CD4 TCRs predominated at 160-218 and 743-854.

Libraries were prepared by immunoSEQ multiplex PCR; TCRdb keeps only in-frame clonotypes and omits some of them. The profile shows 90,000 to 130,000 clones, 92% of them singletons. The TCR comes from an adult in good health. The sample here was peripheral blood, taken on day 0 of AZD1222 vaccination. V is TRBV6-5 and J is TRBJ2-7, with 7 bases fitting TRBD1. CDR3 region: CATRTGYEQYF. The CDR3 DNA follows: TGTGCCACCCGGACAGGCTACGAGCAGTACTTC.